This is a list of T cell receptor beta chains from one sample in a study of T cell changes during pregnancy in multiple sclerosis. Sequencing used immunoSEQ multiplex PCR; TCRdb keeps in-frame clones, though not all of them. Of around 29,000 clones listed, about 92% are singletons. The sample consisted of CD4+ T cells from peripheral blood mononuclear cells, taken in the first trimester of pregnancy. The source is a female donor with multiple sclerosis, enrolled in a pregnancy study. Both conserved end residues are part of each CDR3. A D gene is named only where the DNA matches it firmly. Clone size is given for some rows only: seen once, a few or many times, or a class if the clone is expanded.

j_gene | v_gene | abundance | d_gene | CDR3aa | CDR3nt
TRBJ2-3 | TRBV5-6 | . | . | CASSLIRGTDTQYF | TGTGCCAGCAGCTTGATCAGGGGCACAGATACGCAGTATTTT
TRBJ1-2 | TRBV7-3 | . | TRBD1 | CASSSSGTGVYTF | TGTGCCAGCAGCTCATCCGGGACAGGAGTTTACACCTTC
TRBJ1-2 | TRBV18 | once | . | CASSVLRDTDGYTF | TGTGCCAGCTCCGTCCTCCGGGACACAGATGGCTACACCTTC
TRBJ2-1 | TRBV29-1 | . | . | CSVGRGGGLGDEQFF | TGCAGCGTTGGGAGAGGAGGGGGCTTGGGGGATGAGCAGTTCTTC
TRBJ2-5 | TRBV5-1 | . | TRBD2 | CASSITSGGEETQYF | TGCGCCAGCAGCATCACTAGCGGGGGGGAAGAGACCCAGTACTTC
TRBJ1-2 | TRBV5-5 | . | . | CASSLWTNYGYTF | TGTGCCAGCAGCTTGTGGACAAACTATGGCTACACCTTC
TRBJ1-6 | TRBV7-2 | . | . | CASSVLSGTGMPLHF | TGTGCCAGCAGCGTGTTAAGCGGGACGGGAATGCCCCTCCACTTT
TRBJ2-5 | TRBV18 | . | . | CASSPLDQETQYF | TGTGCCAGCTCGCCCCTAGACCAAGAGACCCAGTACTTC
TRBJ2-5 | TRBV5-1 | . | TRBD2 | CASSPGAASGGETQYF | TGCGCCAGCAGCCCGGGGGCGGCTAGCGGGGGGGAGACCCAGTACTTC
TRBJ1-2 | TRBV5-1 | few | TRBD1 | CASSSEWGGQAGYTF | TGCGCCAGCAGCTCGGAGTGGGGGGGACAGGCCGGCTACACCTTC
TRBJ1-6 | TRBV28 | . | . | CASSLQAAGDSPLHF | TGTGCCAGCAGTTTACAGGCCGCGGGAGATTCACCCCTCCACTTT
TRBJ1-1 | TRBV7-3 | . | . | CASSPTDLQGGGTEAFF | TGTGCCAGCAGCCCTACCGACTTACAGGGCGGGGGCACTGAAGCTTTCTTT
TRBJ2-2 | TRBV11-2 | . | TRBD2 | CASRRAGGPVTGELFF | TGTGCCAGCAGGCGAGCGGGGGGGCCGGTGACCGGGGAGCTGTTTTTT
TRBJ2-2 | TRBV7-3 | once | . | CASSRLTGGELFF | TGTGCCAGCAGCCGACTCACGGGCGGGGAGCTGTTTTTT
TRBJ1-1 | TRBV7-2 | . | . | CASSFMGATEAFF | TGTGCCAGCAGCTTTATGGGGGCCACTGAAGCTTTCTTT
TRBJ2-3 | TRBV5-1 | . | . | CASSFQGRADTQYF | TGCGCCAGCAGCTTCCAGGGGAGGGCAGATACGCAGTATTTT
TRBJ1-2 | TRBV18 | . | TRBD1 | CASATLRGLGGYTF | TGTGCCAGCGCGACCCTAAGGGGGCTCGGGGGCTACACCTTC
TRBJ1-6 | TRBV25-1 | . | . | CASSDAGASFSMNSPLHF | TGTGCCAGCAGTGATGCGGGGGCGAGCTTTAGTATGAATTCACCCCTCCACTTT
TRBJ2-2 | TRBV9 | . | TRBD2 | CASSPGPGGYYGELFF | TGTGCCAGCAGCCCGGGTCCGGGGGGTTATTACGGGGAGCTGTTTTTT
TRBJ1-3 | TRBV7-9 | . | . | CASSLLYQGRGNTIYF | TGTGCCAGCAGCTTACTGTACCAGGGTCGAGGAAACACCATATATTTT
TRBJ2-5 | TRBV2 | . | TRBD2 | CASSDGLAGGETQYF | TGTGCCAGCAGTGACGGACTAGCGGGGGGGGAGACCCAGTACTTC
TRBJ1-1 | TRBV2 | . | . | CASRARTANTEAFF | TGTGCCAGCAGGGCCAGGACAGCCAACACTGAAGCTTTCTTT
TRBJ1-1 | TRBV19 | . | . | CASSHQYTEAFF | TGTGCCAGTAGTCACCAGTACACTGAAGCTTTCTTT
TRBJ2-5 | TRBV28 | . | TRBD1 | CASSRGGTGYTETQYF | TGTGCCAGCAGCAGAGGGGGGACAGGGTACACAGAGACCCAGTACTTC
TRBJ1-3 | TRBV5-4 | . | . | CASSLKDMNTIYF | TGTGCCAGCAGCTTGAAGGACATGAACACCATATATTTT
TRBJ1-2 | TRBV6-5 | . | TRBD1 | CASSFDRGRTYGYTF | TGTGCCAGCAGCTTCGACAGGGGACGAACTTATGGCTACACCTTC
TRBJ2-3 | TRBV5-1 | . | TRBD2 | CASSRGGFTDTQYF | TGCGCCAGCAGCCGGGGGGGGTTCACAGATACGCAGTATTTT
TRBJ1-6 | TRBV5-5 | . | . | CASSGDGGSPLHF | TGTGCCAGCAGCGGGGACGGGGGTTCACCCCTCCACTTT
TRBJ2-7 | TRBV5-4 | . | . | CASSRGSGYEQYF | TGTGCCAGCAGCCGAGGGAGTGGGTACGAGCAGTACTTC
TRBJ2-1 | TRBV5-1 | . | . | CASSLGLAYNEQFF | TGCGCCAGCAGCTTGGGACTAGCCTACAATGAGCAGTTCTTC
TRBJ2-7 | TRBV7-3 | . | . | CASSWKGSSEQYF | TGTGCCAGCAGCTGGAAGGGGTCTTCAGAGCAGTACTTC
TRBJ1-2 | TRBV19 | . | TRBD1 | CASSIGQGANYGYTF | TGTGCCAGTAGTATCGGACAGGGGGCTAACTATGGCTACACCTTC
TRBJ2-2 | TRBV11-3 | few | TRBD2 | CASSPRGGELTGELFF | TGTGCCAGCAGCCCCCGGGGAGGGGAGCTCACCGGGGAGCTGTTTTTT
TRBJ2-2 | TRBV5-5 | once | . | CASSPFRGTANTGELFF | TGTGCCAGCAGCCCCTTCCGCGGGACAGCGAACACCGGGGAGCTGTTTTTT
TRBJ1-6 | TRBV10-3 | once | . | CAISESGGGSPLHF | TGTGCCATCAGTGAGTCGGGGGGGGGTTCACCCCTCCACTTT
TRBJ1-1 | TRBV7-8 | once | TRBD1 | CASQGAFRMNTEAFF | TGTGCCAGTCAGGGGGCCTTCCGTATGAACACTGAAGCTTTCTTT
TRBJ1-3 | TRBV15 | . | . | CATSRTASTGNTIYF | TGTGCCACCAGCCGAACCGCGAGCACTGGAAACACCATATATTTT
TRBJ2-1 | TRBV7-2 | . | TRBD2 | CASSPPGLAGINEQFF | TGTGCCAGCAGCCCTCCGGGACTAGCGGGGATCAATGAGCAGTTCTTC
TRBJ1-5 | TRBV19 | . | . | CASWSPDRPNQPQHF | TGTGCCAGTTGGAGCCCCGACAGACCGAATCAGCCCCAGCATTTT
TRBJ2-7 | TRBV18 | . | TRBD2 | CASSPGEGRLGEQYF | TGTGCCAGCTCACCCGGGGAGGGGAGGTTAGGCGAGCAGTACTTC
TRBJ2-3 | TRBV4-2 | . | . | CASSHFLRHSTTDTQYF | TGTGCCAGCAGCCATTTCCTCCGACATTCTACCACAGATACGCAGTATTTT
TRBJ2-1 | TRBV2 | . | . | CASQGGPYNEQFF | TGTGCCAGTCAGGGGGGACCCTACAATGAGCAGTTCTTC
TRBJ2-5 | TRBV7-3 | . | TRBD2 | CASSFSGGAGETQYF | TGTGCCAGCAGCTTCAGCGGGGGGGCCGGAGAGACCCAGTACTTC
TRBJ2-5 | TRBV5-1 | . | TRBD1 | CASSPMTGEETQYF | TGCGCCAGCAGCCCGATGACAGGGGAAGAGACCCAGTACTTC
TRBJ2-1 | TRBV11-3 | once | TRBD2 | CASSPARGGASNEQFF | TGTGCCAGCAGCCCCGCCCGCGGGGGGGCGAGCAATGAGCAGTTCTTC
TRBJ2-3 | TRBV7-6 | . | TRBD2 | CASSLALAGGHTDTQYF | TGTGCCAGCAGCTTAGCCCTAGCGGGAGGCCACACAGATACGCAGTATTTT
TRBJ2-1 | TRBV4-2 | . | TRBD2 | CASSLGGDNNEQFF | TGTGCCAGCAGCCTCGGGGGGGATAACAATGAGCAGTTCTTC
TRBJ2-2 | TRBV2 | . | TRBD1 | CASSDRELDTGELFF | TGTGCCAGCAGCGACAGGGAGCTGGACACCGGGGAGCTGTTTTTT
TRBJ2-5 | TRBV29-1 | . | TRBD1 | CSSLGTAETQYF | TGCAGCTCCCTTGGGACAGCGGAGACCCAGTACTTC
TRBJ1-5 | TRBV7-2 | . | TRBD1 | CASSIDRVNQPQHF | TGTGCCAGCAGCATAGACAGGGTTAATCAGCCCCAGCATTTT
TRBJ1-2 | TRBV2 | . | TRBD1 | CASRSDRGIYGYTF | TGTGCCAGTAGATCGGACAGGGGCATCTATGGCTACACCTTC
TRBJ1-6 | TRBV9 | . | . | CASSVGPGDSPLHF | TGTGCCAGCAGCGTAGGGCCAGGGGATTCACCCCTCCACTTT
TRBJ2-1 | TRBV5-1 | . | . | CASSFGGRGNNEQFF | TGCGCCAGCAGCTTTGGGGGCAGGGGAAACAATGAGCAGTTCTTC
TRBJ1-6 | TRBV27 | few | . | CASGRQYSPLHF | TGTGCCAGCGGCCGACAGTATTCACCCCTCCACTTT
TRBJ1-1 | TRBV28 | . | . | CASSLGGQNTEAFF | TGTGCCAGCAGTTTGGGGGGGCAGAACACTGAAGCTTTCTTT